The clone carrying this T cell receptor (beta chain) was detected many times. Its antigen is unidentified. The V end lost 6 bases, the J end lost 2 bases, and 10 bases lay between the germline ends. Per the germline V gene, CDR1 is SQVTM and CDR2 is ANQGSEA. This CDR3 contains 12 residues. Amplified TCR beta CDR3 regions derived from RNA transcripts. The primer set for the first-round RT-PCR of the TCR CDR3 was HTBI. Via MiXCR, TCRdb re-called the multiplex PCR reads, giving one row per CDR3 protein. The sample holds hundreds of thousands of distinct CDR3 sequences, about a fifth seen once. The sample comes from a study of T cells in Graves' hyperthyroidism and ophthalmopathy. Overall study findings and caveats: Clonotypes that were expanded in thyroid above 0.001 mostly appeared in blood too.

Sequences were obtained from blood. This TCR was sampled from a young woman with Graves' hyperthyroidism. The chain carries TRBV29-1 and TRBJ2-5; unclear D gene. The CDR3 DNA sequence: TGCAGCGTCGGGTCTGGACAAGAGACCCAGTACTTC. Protein sequence: CSVGSGQETQYF.